This is a list of T cell receptor beta chains from one sample in a study of regulatory T cells in long-lasting Graves disease. MiXCR, applied by TCRdb to the multiplex PCR reads, yields one record per CDR3 protein. The sample yields just over 600,000 distinct CDR3 sequences, roughly 16% seen once. These data also featured in a second study, about T cells in Graves' hyperthyroidism and ophthalmopathy.

This specimen consisted of peripheral blood mononuclear cells (PBMCs), obtained at new diagnosis, from a patient treated with antithyroid drugs. Every receptor here comes from a woman in her thirties with Graves disease. CDR3s include the opening cysteine and the closing phenylalanine or tryptophan. Each record gives: V gene, J gene, CDR3 length, CDR3 protein.

V gene: TRBV6-1
J gene: TRBJ1-2
CDR3 length: 13
CDR3 protein: CANRQGFEYGYTF

V gene: TRBV7-9
J gene: TRBJ1-1
CDR3 length: 13
CDR3 protein: CASSWGGVPEAFF

V gene: TRBV5-4
J gene: TRBJ1-6
CDR3 length: 17
CDR3 protein: CASSLGDLSSYNSPLHF

V gene: TRBV9
J gene: TRBJ2-2
CDR3 length: 14
CDR3 protein: CASSVLAGGRELFF

V gene: TRBV29-1
J gene: TRBJ1-1
CDR3 length: 11
CDR3 protein: CSQTTNTEAFF

V gene: TRBV27
J gene: TRBJ2-3
CDR3 length: 13
CDR3 protein: CATGVWDTDTQYF

V gene: TRBV12-3/TRBV12-4
J gene: TRBJ2-1
CDR3 length: 17
CDR3 protein: CASSYYSGIDYYNEQFF

V gene: TRBV6-1
J gene: TRBJ2-6
CDR3 length: 17
CDR3 protein: CASSPPLGGSGANVLTF

V gene: TRBV2
J gene: TRBJ2-5
CDR3 length: 16
CDR3 protein: CASSDWTSGRQETQYF

V gene: TRBV5-1
J gene: TRBJ1-2
CDR3 length: 13
CDR3 protein: CASSLDAGDGYTF

V gene: TRBV28
J gene: TRBJ1-5
CDR3 length: 15
CDR3 protein: CASSHSGAGNQPQHF

V gene: TRBV29-1
J gene: TRBJ1-2
CDR3 length: 13
CDR3 protein: CGVGAGVNYGYTF

V gene: TRBV28
J gene: TRBJ2-5
CDR3 length: 15
CDR3 protein: CASSLPTAGPETQYF

V gene: TRBV6-9
J gene: TRBJ1-2
CDR3 length: 15
CDR3 protein: CASSYSNLGAVGYTF

V gene: TRBV28
J gene: TRBJ1-2
CDR3 length: 17
CDR3 protein: CASSPLPQSEGRGGYTF

V gene: TRBV6-5
J gene: TRBJ2-5
CDR3 length: 16
CDR3 protein: CASSYSIGVGGETQYF

V gene: TRBV14
J gene: TRBJ2-2
CDR3 length: 15
CDR3 protein: CASSQRRPNTGELFF

V gene: TRBV28
J gene: TRBJ1-4
CDR3 length: 15
CDR3 protein: CASSWGGDPNEKLFF

V gene: TRBV18
J gene: TRBJ1-1
CDR3 length: 14
CDR3 protein: CASSPTGQKIGAFF

V gene: TRBV5-1
J gene: TRBJ2-5
CDR3 length: 16
CDR3 protein: CASSPRTSGRTETQYF

V gene: TRBV20-1
J gene: TRBJ2-2
CDR3 length: 15
CDR3 protein: CSARGGGRGTGELFF

V gene: TRBV6-1
J gene: TRBJ1-5
CDR3 length: 12
CDR3 protein: CASTGSNQPQHF

V gene: TRBV28
J gene: TRBJ1-3
CDR3 length: 15
CDR3 protein: CASSLRGGAGRTIYF

V gene: TRBV11-2
J gene: TRBJ1-1
CDR3 length: 11
CDR3 protein: CASSRGSEAFF

V gene: TRBV30
J gene: TRBJ2-7
CDR3 length: 13
CDR3 protein: CAWKAKGSYEQYF

V gene: TRBV3-1
J gene: TRBJ1-5
CDR3 length: 14
CDR3 protein: CASSQVGNNQPQHF

V gene: TRBV5-1
J gene: TRBJ2-2
CDR3 length: 15
CDR3 protein: CASSLGQGWAGELFF

V gene: TRBV4-2
J gene: TRBJ2-7
CDR3 length: 14
CDR3 protein: CASSQDRISYEQYF

V gene: TRBV5-1
J gene: TRBJ2-7
CDR3 length: 17
CDR3 protein: CASSLGAQPIDTYEQYF

V gene: TRBV6-2/TRBV6-3
J gene: TRBJ2-5
CDR3 length: 16
CDR3 protein: CASSYFDRIGQETQYF

V gene: TRBV20-1
J gene: TRBJ2-2
CDR3 length: 17
CDR3 protein: CSAIPRDRPRGIGELFF

V gene: TRBV2
J gene: TRBJ2-3
CDR3 length: 18
CDR3 protein: CASSEWWHFEASTDTQYF

V gene: TRBV11-2
J gene: TRBJ2-7
CDR3 length: 17
CDR3 protein: CASSLVRLAGNEYEQYF

V gene: TRBV14
J gene: TRBJ2-7
CDR3 length: 16
CDR3 protein: CASSQGSGTGGYEQYF

V gene: TRBV30
J gene: TRBJ1-5
CDR3 length: 15
CDR3 protein: CAWTPGGQGYQPQHF

V gene: TRBV28
J gene: TRBJ1-2
CDR3 length: 14
CDR3 protein: CASTKGGIVYGYTF

V gene: TRBV7-2
J gene: TRBJ2-7
CDR3 length: 12
CDR3 protein: CASSMRQAEQYF

V gene: TRBV12-3/TRBV12-4
J gene: TRBJ2-6
CDR3 length: 16
CDR3 protein: CASFKGRKSGANVLTF

V gene: TRBV5-1
J gene: TRBJ2-1
CDR3 length: 16
CDR3 protein: CASSLGRGPSYNEQFF

V gene: TRBV6-5
J gene: TRBJ2-7
CDR3 length: 17
CDR3 protein: CASSYNLLAGGLREQYF

V gene: TRBV4-1
J gene: TRBJ2-2
CDR3 length: 15
CDR3 protein: CASSQAILGTGELFF

V gene: TRBV27
J gene: TRBJ2-1
CDR3 length: 12
CDR3 protein: CASKTGFNEQFF

V gene: TRBV6-1
J gene: TRBJ2-7
CDR3 length: 16
CDR3 protein: CASSPTTIRDTYEQYF

V gene: TRBV6-9
J gene: TRBJ2-5
CDR3 length: 13
CDR3 protein: CASSYPAGETQYF

V gene: TRBV7-9
J gene: TRBJ1-1
CDR3 length: 15
CDR3 protein: CASSSKGGGDTEAFF

V gene: TRBV18
J gene: TRBJ1-1
CDR3 length: 13
CDR3 protein: CASSITRGTEAFF

V gene: TRBV2
J gene: TRBJ2-7
CDR3 length: 14
CDR3 protein: CASNGEPVPYEQYF

V gene: TRBV6-2/TRBV6-3
J gene: TRBJ1-1
CDR3 length: 14
CDR3 protein: CASSFPTVNTEAFF

V gene: TRBV9
J gene: TRBJ2-7
CDR3 length: 15
CDR3 protein: CASSVVASGSHEQYF

V gene: TRBV28
J gene: TRBJ1-2
CDR3 length: 13
CDR3 protein: CASKATGPYGYTF

V gene: TRBV2
J gene: TRBJ2-5
CDR3 length: 15
CDR3 protein: CASSEEGLALETQYF

V gene: TRBV11-3
J gene: TRBJ2-5
CDR3 length: 13
CDR3 protein: CASSPASSETQYF

V gene: TRBV25-1
J gene: TRBJ2-2
CDR3 length: 19
CDR3 protein: CASSPATRVKNQITGELFF

V gene: TRBV24-1
J gene: TRBJ2-3
CDR3 length: 14
CDR3 protein: CATSGAGGIDTQYF